What follows are 24 T cell receptor beta chains derived from one specimen sequenced in a study of shared clonotypes between healthy human individuals. Repertoires were generated with immunoSEQ multiplex PCR, while TCRdb's copy carries only in-frame clones and drops some. The sample yields about 2.4 million clones, more than 85% seen once. The sequencing sample was made of naive CD4+ T cells from PBMCs. Subset defined: CD45RA+ positively selected. These receptors all stem from a man younger than 35 in good health. Some clones in this sample may be carry-over from other donors' samples.

The chain uses TRBV5-4 and TRBJ2-7; a possible D gene is TRBD2 (5 bases). Trimming stripped 4 bases from V and 0 bases from J, with 14 bases between. Germline V gives CDR1 SGHNT, CDR2 YYREEE (reference sequence). This CDR3 region has 15 residues. The CDR3 DNA follows: TGTGCCAGCAGCACTCAGGCCCGGGACTCCTACGAGCAGTACTTC. Protein product: CASSTQARDSYEQYF.

J is TRBJ1-2 and V is TRBV10-3; a possible D gene is TRBD1 (5 bases). The CDR3 is made up of 13 amino acids. The germline gives CDR1 ENHRY, CDR2 SYGVKD. Trimming removed 6 bases from V and 4 bases from J, with 12 bases in between. The CDR3 bases are TGTGCCATCAGGGACTCGGGGGGCTATGGCTACACCTTC. As protein: CAIRDSGGYGYTF.

The chain carries TRBV2 and TRBJ1-5, with a tentative D call TRBD1 (6 bases). Germline V gene data show CDR1 as SNHLY and CDR2 as FYNNEI. Deletions cut 1 base from V and 7 bases from J, with 14 bases between. CDR3 length: 15 amino acids. In DNA form, the CDR3 reads TGTGCCAGCAGTGAAGGAGCAGGGGCAAGCCAGCCCCAGCATTTT. Encoded protein: CASSEGAGASQPQHF. The full variable domain, in which reference TRBV2 and TRBJ1-5 provide the parts outside the CDR3, is EPEVTQTPSHQVTQMGQEVILRCVPISNHLYFYWYRQILGQKVEFLVSFYNNEISEKSEIFDDQFSVERPDGSNFTLKIRSTKLEDSAMYFCASSEGAGASQPQHFGDGTRLSIL.

V and J are TRBV5-6 and TRBJ2-7, with D unclear. Trimming cost V 0 bases and J 6 bases, with 10 bases left between them. Germline V gene data show CDR1 as SGHDT and CDR2 as YYEEEE. The CDR3 has 13 residues. This CDR3 is CASSLGGSLEQYF. CDR3 bases: TGTGCCAGCAGCTTGGGGGGTAGTCTCGAGCAGTACTTC. The complete variable domain, with remaining parts taken from reference TRBV5-6 and TRBJ2-7, reads DAGVTQSPTHLIKTRGQQVTLRCSPKSGHDTVSWYQQALGQGPQFIFQYYEEEERQRGNFPDRFSGHQFPNYSSELNVNALLLGDSALYLCASSLGGSLEQYFGPGTRLTVT.

The chain couples TRBV25-1 to TRBJ2-2; TRBD1 might be the D (6 bases). CDR1 and CDR2 (germline): MGHDK, SYGVNS. V lost 8 bases, J lost 3 bases, and 13 bases lay in between. CDR3 length equals 14 residues. In DNA form, the CDR3 reads TGTGCCAGCGTTCGTCCAGGGGACACCGGGGAGCTGTTTTTT. Translating it yields CASVRPGDTGELFF.

With regard to this clone: Different DNA sequences within this sample yield the same CDR3. The chain couples TRBV5-1 to TRBJ2-3, with D perhaps matching TRBD1 (5 bases). The ends were cut back, 5 bases at V and 0 bases at J, with 10 bases in the middle. The length of the CDR3 is 14 residues. The germline V gene encodes CDR1 SGHRS and CDR2 YFSETQ. CDR3 DNA: TGCGCCAGCAGTCCAGGGCCCAGCACAGATACGCAGTATTTT. As protein: CASSPGPSTDTQYF.

The CDR3 bases are TGTGCCAGCAGCCAAGGATTCCCGAACTTAGCCAAAAACATTCAGTACTTC. The encoded protein is CASSQGFPNLAKNIQYF. The chain recombines TRBV14 with TRBJ2-4, with D unclear. This CDR3 contains 17 residues. Trimming shortened V by 1 base and J by 0 bases, and 13 bases separated the two germline ends. CDR1 is SGHDN and CDR2 is FVKESK in the germline V gene. Full variable domain (remainder filled in from reference TRBV14 and TRBJ2-4): EAGVTQFPSHSVIEKGQTVTLRCDPISGHDNLYWYRRVMGKEIKFLLHFVKESKQDESGMPNNRFLAERTGGTYSTLKVQPAELEDSGVYFCASSQGFPNLAKNIQYFGAGTRLSVL.

This chain connects TRBV28 to TRBJ2-3; D is ambiguous. Germline loops: CDR1 MDHEN, CDR2 SYDVKM. Deletions cut 7 bases from V and 6 bases from J, with 8 bases between. CDR3 length equals 11 residues. CDR3 residues: CASMGRDTQYF. The CDR3 nucleotides are TGTGCCAGCATGGGTCGGGATACGCAGTATTTT.

This rearrangement joins TRBV28 to TRBJ2-7; D is possibly TRBD1 (6 bases). CDR3 size: 13 residues. The V gene lost 10 bases and the J gene lost 0 bases, with 13 bases spanning the gap. From germline, CDR1 is MDHEN and CDR2 SYDVKM. The CDR3 is CATTRGYSYEQYF. DNA for the CDR3: TGTGCCACGACCAGGGGTTACTCCTACGAGCAGTACTTC.

The chain joins TRBV5-1 to TRBJ2-2; 9 bases line up with TRBD2. The CDR3 length is 16 residues. Germline CDR1 SGHRS, CDR2 YFSETQ. The V gene end was trimmed by 0 bases and the J gene end by 4 bases; junction bases not matched to a gene: 4. The DNA of the CDR3 is TGCGCCAGCAGCTTGGTGGTTAGCGGGGGCACCGGGGAGCTGTTTTTT. Protein: CASSLVVSGGTGELFF.

This clone was picked up a small number of times. The chain couples TRBV19 to TRBJ2-2; no firm D call. Germline V gene data show CDR1 as LNHDA and CDR2 as SQIVND (reference sequence). There are 12 residues in the CDR3. This CDR3 reads CGTYGGTGELFF. The DNA for the CDR3 is TGTGGAACGTATGGTGGCACCGGGGAGCTGTTTTTT.

The chain employs TRBV27 and TRBJ2-7, with 15 nucleotides matching TRBD2. CDR3 length equals 20 residues. Germline lookup yields CDR1 MNHEY and CDR2 SMNVEV (reference sequence). V gave up 2 bases and J gave up 0 bases; unmatched junction bases: 11. CDR3 sequence (DNA): TGTGCCAGCAGTTTACATCCGGGACTAGCGGGAGGAACGACCTCCTACGAGCAGTACTTC. It yields the protein CASSLHPGLAGGTTSYEQYF.

As for this clone: This CDR3 is also generated by other DNA sequences in the sample. V is TRBV28 and J is TRBJ1-2, with a tentative D call TRBD1 (5 bases). The CDR3 contains 14 residues. V dropped 3 bases and J dropped 2 bases, with 10 bases sitting between them. CDR1 MDHEN and CDR2 SYDVKM come from the germline V gene. CDR3 in amino acids: CASSFSGGNYGYTF. Written as DNA, the CDR3 is TGTGCCAGCAGTTTCTCCGGGGGAAACTATGGCTACACCTTC.

This clone was seen just once. The sample carries other DNA sequences with the same CDR3. The J gene is TRBJ1-4, the V gene TRBV18, with 7 nucleotides matching TRBD1. Germline V CDR1 and CDR2: KGHSH, LQKENI. The length of the CDR3 is 15 residues. The trim removed 0 bases at V and 5 bases at J, leaving 3 bases unmatched. CDR3 residues: CASSPPGQSNEKLFF. The CDR3 coding sequence is TGTGCCAGCTCACCACCGGGACAGTCCAATGAAAAACTGTTTTTT. Looking up the rest from reference TRBV18 and TRBJ1-4 gives the full variable domain: NAGVMQNPRHLVRRRGQEARLRCSPMKGHSHVYWYRQLPEEGLKFMVYLQKENIIDESGMPKERFSAEFPKEGPSILRIQQVVRGDSAAYFCASSPPGQSNEKLFFGSGTQLSVL.

The DNA for the CDR3 is TGTGCCAGCCGTCGGACGGAAAGGTGGGCAGATACGCAGTATTTT. It is translated as CASRRTERWADTQYF. The chain couples TRBV25-1 to TRBJ2-3; D ambiguous. This CDR3 spans 15 amino acids. Germline CDR1 and CDR2: MGHDK and SYGVNS. V lost 8 bases and J lost 4, with 19 bases in between.

The CDR3 loop is CASSLTSSYNEQFF. DNA for the CDR3: TGTGCCAGCAGCTTGACGAGCTCCTACAATGAGCAGTTCTTC. The chain is built from TRBV5-4 and TRBJ2-1, with unresolved D. The germline CDR1 and CDR2 sequences are SGHNT and YYREEE (reference sequence). The CDR3 sequence is 14 residues long. The V gene lost 1 base and the J gene lost 0 bases, with 5 bases spanning the gap.

DNA of the CDR3: TGTGCCAGCAGTGGGTACCTCTACGAGCAGTACTTC. This sequence encodes CASSGYLYEQYF. V gene TRBV25-1 combines with J gene TRBJ2-7; D unclear. This CDR3 region has 12 residues. Germline V gene sequence: CDR1 MGHDK, CDR2 SYGVNS. V lost 4 bases and J lost 3, with 7 bases in between.

The chain recombines TRBV19 with TRBJ2-7; 8 nucleotides line up with TRBD2. V shed 3 bases, J shed 0 bases, and the junction held 7 bases outside the gene matches. The length of the CDR3 is 16 residues. CDR1 is LNHDA, CDR2 SQIVND, per germline (reference sequence). CDR3 residues: CASSIFTSGNSYEQYF. The CDR3 DNA sequence: TGTGCCAGTAGTATCTTCACTAGCGGAAACTCCTACGAGCAGTACTTC.

The CDR3 DNA sequence: TGCGCCAGCAGCTATACCGGGACAGGGTACACTGAAGCTTTCTTT. The encoded protein is CASSYTGTGYTEAFF. The V and J genes are TRBV5-1 and TRBJ1-1, with TRBD1 matching over 9 bases. This CDR3 has 15 amino acids. Germline V gene sequence: CDR1 SGHRS, CDR2 YFSETQ. Unmatched junction bases numbered 6, after V lost 3 bases and J lost 3 bases.

The V call is TRBV28, the J call TRBJ1-1; D gene unclear. In germline, CDR1 is MDHEN, CDR2 SYDVKM. The V and J ends lost 1 base and 9 bases respectively, with 12 bases between them. The CDR3 has 13 residues. For the CDR3, the DNA is TGTGCCAGCAGTTTATCATTTTCGGGCAAAGCTTTCTTT. Its protein is CASSLSFSGKAFF.

The chain has TRBV19 and TRBJ1-2, with D unclear. The germline gives CDR1 LNHDA, CDR2 SQIVND (reference sequence). V was cut by 1 base and J by 4 bases, with 10 bases left in between. This CDR3 region has 14 residues. The DNA of the CDR3 is TGTGCCAGTAGTATAGGTGGGAGCGTCTATGGCTACACCTTC. Encoded protein: CASSIGGSVYGYTF.

The rearrangement joins TRBV28 to TRBJ2-7, with a tentative D call TRBD1 (5 bases). Between the trimmed V and J ends, which lost 5 bases and 2 bases, there was a span of 22 bases. The CDR3 is 17 amino acids. CDR1 and CDR2 (germline): MDHEN, SYDVKM. The CDR3 is CASSPPILRLDTYEQYF. The CDR3, as DNA: TGTGCCAGCAGTCCTCCAATTCTCCGATTGGACACCTACGAGCAGTACTTC.

The genes are TRBV2 and TRBJ1-5, with 8 nucleotides matching TRBD1. Germline V gene data show CDR1 as SNHLY and CDR2 as FYNNEI. The V segment lost 9 bases and the J segment 0 bases; nucleotides outside the gene matches: 4. CDR3 length: 14 residues. CDR3 amino acids: CASTDRGSNQPQHF. CDR3 bases: TGTGCCAGTACTGACAGGGGTAGCAATCAGCCCCAGCATTTT.

CDR3 coding DNA: TGTGCCAGCAGTTACTCGGGACAGGGGGCGCGTGAGCAGTACTTC. Encoded protein: CASSYSGQGAREQYF. V usage is TRBV6-5 and J usage is TRBJ2-7; 12 bases match TRBD1. Germline lookup yields CDR1 MNHEY and CDR2 SVGAGI. V gave up 0 bases and J gave up 7 bases; unmatched junction bases: 4. The CDR3 sequence is 15 residues long.